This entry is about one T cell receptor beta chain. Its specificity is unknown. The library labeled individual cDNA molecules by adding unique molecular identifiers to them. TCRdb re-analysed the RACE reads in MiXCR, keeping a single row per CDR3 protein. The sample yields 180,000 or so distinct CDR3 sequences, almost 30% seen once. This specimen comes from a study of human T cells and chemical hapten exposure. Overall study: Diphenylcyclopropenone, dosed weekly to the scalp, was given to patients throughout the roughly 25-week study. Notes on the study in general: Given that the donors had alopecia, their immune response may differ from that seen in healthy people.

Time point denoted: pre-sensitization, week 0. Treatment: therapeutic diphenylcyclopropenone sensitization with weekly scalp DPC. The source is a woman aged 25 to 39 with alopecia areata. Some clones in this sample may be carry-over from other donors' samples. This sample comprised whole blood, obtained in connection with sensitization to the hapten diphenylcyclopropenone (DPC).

The CDR3 protein is CSALTSGGLGFF. CDR3 nucleotides: TGCAGCGCCCTGACTAGCGGGGGCCTCGGTTTCTTC. The chain employs TRBV29-1 and TRBJ2-1; 12 positions agree with TRBD2. V dropped 7 bases and J dropped 16; count of bases not matched to a gene: 11. The CDR3 sequence is 12 residues long. Germline CDR1 and CDR2: SQVTM and ANQGSEA.